Listed here is a single T cell receptor beta chain. This sample was taken from a study of blood T cell repertoires in COVID-19. Study information: Sites across the United States, Italy and Spain contributed samples from acute and convalescent COVID-19. PBMCs, B-cell-depleted T cells, or T cells provided the cDNA or gDNA that made up the material.

Patients at the Seattle site were enrolled during active infection and followed longitudinally. Study processing details: Reference gene primer amplification gave nucleated cell count estimates. Produced via immunoSEQ multiplex PCR; TCRdb's table is partial and in-frame only. V, J and clone size are taken as reported in that table, and D and trimming were inferred from the DNA itself. The table shows hundreds of thousands of clones, with 75% to 90% occurring only once. The sequence was collected from a woman aged 70 to 79 with COVID-19, enrolled during active disease. Sequenced input: peripheral blood.

CDR3 bases: TGTGCCAGCAGCCCCCGCGTCTATCCAGATACGCAGTATTTT. Protein sequence: CASSPRVYPDTQYF. V and J are TRBV7-2 and TRBJ2-3; D not certain. Trimming removed 5 bases at V and 4 bases at J, with 13 bases between. Germline loops: CDR1 SGHTA, CDR2 FQGNSA. CDR3 length: 14 amino acids.